Below are 4 T cell receptor beta chains sequenced from a single sample in a study of post-analysis software for immune sequencing data. Study conclusions and caveats: Controls showed lower frequencies than patients for 5 or 6 TRBV segments, and TRBV5-6, TRBV5-1 and TRBV20-1 were among these.

The antigens for these receptors are not known. Unique molecular identifiers were built into the TCR beta cDNA libraries. One entry per CDR3 protein, called by TCRdb with MiXCR from the PCR reads. The sample has 650,000 to 850,000 distinct CDR3 sequences, approximately 57% seen once. Sample: blood. These receptors were taken from a girl aged 10 to 17 with multiple sclerosis.

The chain links TRBV4-1 to TRBJ2-5, with a tentative D call TRBD1 (5 bases). Germline values: CDR1 MGHRA, CDR2 YSYEKL. This CDR3 has 16 amino acids. The V gene lost 0 bases and the J gene lost 1 base, with 12 bases spanning the gap. The CDR3 sequence is CASSQELGRLQETQYF. Written as DNA, the CDR3 is TGCGCCAGCAGCCAAGAGTTGGGGCGGCTCCAAGAGACCCAGTACTTC.

V usage is TRBV5-6 and J usage is TRBJ2-5, with 8 bases that match TRBD1. Germline V CDR1 and CDR2: SGHDT, YYEEEE. Unmatched junction bases numbered 6, after V lost 3 bases and J lost 5 bases. The CDR3 contains 14 residues. CDR3 in DNA: TGTGCCAGCAGCTCCGCAGGGGGCGCTGAGACCCAGTACTTC. This encodes CASSSAGGAETQYF.

The genes are TRBV5-1 and TRBJ1-5, with D hard to call. Trimming took 1 base from V and 4 from J, leaving 12 bases between them. CDR3 size: 15 residues. Germline CDR1 SGHRS, CDR2 YFSETQ. CDR3 sequence reads: CASSLWAGENQPQHF. CDR3 bases: TGCGCCAGCAGCTTGTGGGCAGGCGAGAATCAGCCCCAGCATTTT.

J is TRBJ2-1 and V is TRBV27, with 9 nucleotides matching TRBD1. With V trimmed by 0 bases and J by 7 bases, 1 base remained unmatched. The germline V gene has CDR1 MNHEY and CDR2 SMNVEV (reference sequence). This CDR3 has 14 amino acids. In nucleotides, the CDR3 is TGTGCCAGCAGTTTATCGACAGGGGGGAATGAGCAGTTCTTC. Translation: CASSLSTGGNEQFF.